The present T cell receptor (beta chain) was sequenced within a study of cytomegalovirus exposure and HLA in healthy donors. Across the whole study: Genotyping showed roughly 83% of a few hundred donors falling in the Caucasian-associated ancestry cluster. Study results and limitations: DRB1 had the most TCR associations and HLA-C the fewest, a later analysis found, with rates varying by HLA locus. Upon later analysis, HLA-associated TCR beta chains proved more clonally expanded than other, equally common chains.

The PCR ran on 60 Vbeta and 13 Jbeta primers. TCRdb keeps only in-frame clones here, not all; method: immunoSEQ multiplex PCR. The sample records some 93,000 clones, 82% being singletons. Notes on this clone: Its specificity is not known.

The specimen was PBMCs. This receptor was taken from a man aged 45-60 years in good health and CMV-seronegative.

DNA of the CDR3: TGTGCTAGTGGTTGGGGCCCTAAGGCAGGGGAGATAGATACGCAGTATTTT. Its translation is CASGWGPKAGEIDTQYF. V gene TRBV12-5 combines with J gene TRBJ2-3; possible D gene TRBD1, 6 bases. From germline, CDR1 is LGHNT and CDR2 FRNRAP. This CDR3 spans 17 amino acids. V lost 4 bases, J lost 5 bases, and 22 bases lay in between.